Shown below are 7 T cell receptor beta chains from a single sample sequenced in a study of Graves' ophthalmopathy and Graves' hyperthyroidism. Amplification of TCR beta CDR3 regions used RNA transcripts. The authors performed first-round RT-PCR with HTBI primers and then a second-round multiplex PCR. In TCRdb, the multiplex PCR reads were re-called with MiXCR into one record per CDR3 protein. The repertoire includes about 230,000 distinct CDR3 sequences, 45% of them detected once, and more than 45% sits in the top ten. Sequenced input: peripheral blood. The receptor source for this set is an adult man with Graves' ophthalmopathy.

The chain combines TRBV12-3 or TRBV12-4 with TRBJ1-2; 8 nucleotides line up with TRBD1. The CDR3 length is 14 residues. V trimming: 6 bases; J trimming: 8 bases; junction bases outside the gene matches: 11. CDR3 in amino acids: CASSTGGNVGGYTF. The CDR3 coding sequence is TGTGCCAGCAGCACAGGGGGGAATGTGGGAGGCTACACCTTC.

This sequence joins TRBV10-2 and TRBJ1-5; D possibly corresponds to TRBD1 (6 bases). The CDR3 covers 14 residues. CDR1 is WSHSY and CDR2 is SAAADI in the germline V gene. Deletions cut 2 bases from V and 6 bases from J, with 11 bases between. Here the CDR3 DNA reads TGCGCCAGCAGTGAGGGCAGGGGCGGTCAGCCCCAGCATTTT. It encodes CASSEGRGGQPQHF.

Comments on this clonotype: Germline is not matched at one junction end, which may reflect a read error. The chain has TRBV7-3 and TRBJ1-2; D remains unclear. Germline V CDR1 and CDR2: SGHTA, FQGTGA. CDR3 length equals 11 residues. Here the CDR3 reads CASSQDRDGTF. DNA of the CDR3: TGCGCCAGCAGCCAAGACCGGGATGGCACCTTC.

This clonotype was counted a few times. The V gene is TRBV24-1, the J gene TRBJ2-5; D is undetermined. Germline-derived CDR1 and CDR2 are KGHDR and SFDVKD. The CDR3 consists of 15 residues. V lost 3 bases and J lost 2, with 12 bases in between. The CDR3 sequence is CATSDQRALQETQYF. The DNA for the CDR3 is TGTGCCACCAGTGATCAGAGAGCACTTCAAGAGACCCAGTACTTC.

This clonotype has just one count. This may be a read error, as it is one base from a much larger clone. The chain has TRBV29-1 and TRBJ2-7; TRBD1 aligns across 8 bases. The CDR3 covers 14 residues. With V trimmed by 2 bases and J by 2 bases, 5 bases remained unmatched. Germline CDR1 and CDR2: SQVTM and ANQGSEA. The CDR3 DNA reads as TGCAGCGTTGAACGGACAGGGCCTCCCTACGAGCAGTACTTC. Translated: CSVERTGPPYEQYF.

The chain carries TRBV5-6 and TRBJ1-5; no firm D call. This CDR3 is 16 amino acids long. V was clipped by 0 bases and J by 2 bases, with 12 bases between them. Looked up from germline, CDR1 is SGHDT and CDR2 is YYEEEE. The CDR3: CASSLAVSDGNQPQHF. Here the CDR3 DNA reads TGTGCCAGCAGCTTGGCCGTCTCGGACGGCAATCAGCCCCAGCATTTT.

The chain couples TRBV12-3 or TRBV12-4 to TRBJ1-5, with D perhaps TRBD1 (6 bases). With 6 bases removed from V and 4 bases from J, the gap between germline ends came to 16 bases. The CDR3 loop spans 15 amino acids. The DNA of the CDR3 is TGTGCCAGCAGCCCAGGGACAACTCCTAATCAGCCCCAGCATTTT. Translating it yields CASSPGTTPNQPQHF.